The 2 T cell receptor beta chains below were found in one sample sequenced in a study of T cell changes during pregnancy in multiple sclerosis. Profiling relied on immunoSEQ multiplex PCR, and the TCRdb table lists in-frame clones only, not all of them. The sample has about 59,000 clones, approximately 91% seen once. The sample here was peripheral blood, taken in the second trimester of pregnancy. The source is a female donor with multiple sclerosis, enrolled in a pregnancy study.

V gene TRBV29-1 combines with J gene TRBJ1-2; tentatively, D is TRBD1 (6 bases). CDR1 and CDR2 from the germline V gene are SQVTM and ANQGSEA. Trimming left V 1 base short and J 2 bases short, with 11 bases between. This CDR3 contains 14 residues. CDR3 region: CSVEGTVGNYGYTF. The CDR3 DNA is TGCAGCGTTGAAGGGACAGTGGGCAACTATGGCTACACCTTC.

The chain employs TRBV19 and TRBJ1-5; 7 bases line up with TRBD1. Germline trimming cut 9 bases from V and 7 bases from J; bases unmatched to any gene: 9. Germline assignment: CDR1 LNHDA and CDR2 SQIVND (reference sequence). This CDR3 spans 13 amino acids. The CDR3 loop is CASGQVLGQPQHF. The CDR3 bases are TGTGCCAGCGGACAGGTCCTTGGGCAGCCCCAGCATTTT.